A single sample gave rise to the 24 T cell receptor beta chains below, sequenced in a study of CD8 T cells in Susac syndrome. Random hexamers were used to reverse transcribe an amount of about 0.45 to 1 ug RNA. TCRdb re-derived calls from the immunoSEQ multiplex PCR reads in MiXCR, one entry per CDR3 protein. Of 120,000 or so distinct CDR3 sequences listed, roughly 95% are singletons. Sequencing used CD4+ T cells from PBMCs. These receptors were collected from a human donor with Susac syndrome.

This clonotype was recorded once. The genes are TRBV6-6 and TRBJ1-2, with 8 bases that match TRBD1. The germline CDR1 and CDR2 sequences are MNHNY and SVGAGI (reference sequence). J lost 7 bases, V lost 5 bases, and 6 bases had no gene match. There are 13 residues in the CDR3. The CDR3 is CASSPTGVGGYTF. As DNA, the CDR3 is TGTGCCAGCAGTCCGACAGGGGTGGGTGGCTACACCTTC.

J is TRBJ2-7 and V is TRBV20-1; D gene ambiguous. The V gene lost 5 bases and the J gene lost 4 bases, with 15 bases spanning the gap. The germline V gene encodes CDR1 DFQATT and CDR2 SNEGSKA (reference sequence). The length of the CDR3 is 13 residues. CDR3 DNA sequence: TGCAGTGCTGGAAGGGATTTCCCATACGAGCAGTACTTC. This translates into CSAGRDFPYEQYF.

This chain uses TRBV28 with TRBJ2-1; TRBD2 agrees at 11 bases. From germline, CDR1 is MDHEN and CDR2 SYDVKM. The length of the CDR3 is 19 residues. V dropped 4 bases and J dropped 4; count of bases not matched to a gene: 15. The DNA of the CDR3 is TGTGCCAGCAGTTCCGGGACTAGCGGCCTATGGATCTTTTACAATGAGCAGTTCTTC. It translates to CASSSGTSGLWIFYNEQFF.

The chain uses TRBV30 and TRBJ1-2; D not resolved. V lost 1 base to trimming and J lost 7 bases, with 13 bases between them. This CDR3 has 13 residues. Germline CDR1 reads GTSNPN; CDR2 reads SVGIG (reference sequence). CDR3 DNA: TGTGCCTGGAGTGCCGCCCGCACTGGTGGCTACACCTTC. Translated, it gives CAWSAARTGGYTF. Combining the CDR3 with reference TRBV30 and TRBJ1-2 gives the whole variable domain SQTIHQWPATLVQPVGSPLSLECTVEGTSNPNLYWYRQAAGRGLQLLFYSVGIGQISSEVPQNLSASRPQDRQFILSSKKLLLSDSGFYLCAWSAARTGGYTFGSGTRLTVV.

This rearrangement joins TRBV20-1 to TRBJ2-3, with TRBD1 identical over 9 bases. V lost 6 bases, J lost 3 bases, and 10 bases stayed unmatched. Germline CDR1 and CDR2: DFQATT and SNEGSKA (reference sequence). The CDR3 extends over 15 amino acids. The CDR3, as DNA: TGCAGTGCCCCCCAGAGGACAGGGGTGACAGATACGCAGTATTTT. This gives the protein CSAPQRTGVTDTQYF.

The chain has TRBV30 and TRBJ2-7, with D uncertain. Germline CDR1 and CDR2: GTSNPN and SVGIG (reference sequence). The CDR3 has 12 residues. The V gene lost 3 bases and the J gene lost 3 bases, with 9 bases spanning the gap. The DNA of the CDR3 is TGTGCCTGGAGACCGGCCAACTACGAGCAGTACTTC. Its translation is CAWRPANYEQYF.

The J gene is TRBJ2-3, the V gene TRBV29-1, with D possibly TRBD2 on 6 matching bases. V dropped 6 bases and J dropped 2 bases, with 12 bases sitting between them. Germline V CDR1 and CDR2: SQVTM, ANQGSEA. This CDR3 has 13 residues. This CDR3 is CSVATRNTDTQYF. CDR3 DNA: TGCAGCGTCGCGACTAGAAACACAGATACGCAGTATTTT.

The V gene is TRBV29-1, the J gene TRBJ2-1; D unclear. The germline CDR1 and CDR2 sequences are SQVTM and ANQGSEA. The CDR3 extends over 13 amino acids. Trimming pared 7 bases from V and 0 bases from J, leaving 10 bases between. The chain's CDR3 is CSATLSSYNEQFF. The CDR3 DNA reads as TGCAGCGCAACTCTCAGCTCCTACAATGAGCAGTTCTTC.

The rearrangement uses TRBV20-1 and TRBJ2-5, with 11 bases matching TRBD2. The J segment lost 1 base and the V segment lost 2 bases, leaving 6 bases of the junction unmatched. The CDR3 consists of 16 residues. Germline V gene sequence: CDR1 DFQATT, CDR2 SNEGSKA (reference sequence). This CDR3 is CSARLAGGRRQETQYF. CDR3 in DNA: TGCAGTGCTAGACTAGCGGGAGGTAGGCGCCAAGAGACCCAGTACTTC.

This clonotype occurred once. The junction shows a germline mismatch at one end, possibly a read error. This chain joins TRBV7-7 and TRBJ2-7; D may match TRBD1 or TRBD2 (5 bases each). The CDR3 loop spans 13 amino acids. CDR1 is SSHAT, CDR2 FNYEAQ, per germline (reference sequence). The CDR3 loop reads CASSRSEGLEQYF. CDR3 nucleotides: TGTGCTAGCAGCCGGAGTGAGGGGCTCGAGCAGTACTTC.

CDR3 amino acids: CASSRTGQGISEQFF. Written as DNA, the CDR3 is TGTGCCAGCAGTCGCACGGGACAGGGAATCAGTGAGCAGTTCTTC. The rearrangement links TRBV28 to TRBJ2-1; 9 nucleotides line up with TRBD1. The CDR3 extends over 15 amino acids. The J segment lost 9 bases and the V segment lost 5 bases, leaving 11 bases of the junction unmatched. Per the germline V gene, CDR1 is MDHEN and CDR2 is SYDVKM.

The chain carries TRBV7-2 and TRBJ2-5, with 8 bases identical to TRBD2. This CDR3 comprises 15 residues. V trimming: 8 bases; J trimming: 5 bases; junction bases outside the gene matches: 13. CDR1 is SGHTA and CDR2 is FQGNSA in the germline V gene. CDR3 loop: CASSVGGRFGETQYF. The DNA of the CDR3 is TGTGCCAGCTCCGTAGGCGGGAGGTTCGGGGAGACCCAGTACTTC. Complete variable domain (other parts from reference TRBV7-2 and TRBJ2-5): GAGVSQSPSNKVTEKGKDVELRCDPISGHTALYWYRQSLGQGLEFLIYFQGNSAPDKSGLPSDRFSAERTGGSVSTLTIQRTQQEDSAVYLCASSVGGRFGETQYFGPGTRLLVL.

This chain uses TRBV7-2 with TRBJ2-3, with D possibly TRBD1 on 5 matching bases. Germline V gene sequence: CDR1 SGHTA, CDR2 FQGNSA. The CDR3 totals 16 residues. V shed 0 bases and J shed 1 base, with 11 bases lying between them. The CDR3 here is CASSLALGRGTDTQYF. The CDR3 DNA sequence: TGTGCCAGCAGCTTAGCGTTGGGCAGGGGCACAGATACGCAGTATTTT.

The J gene is TRBJ2-1, the V gene TRBV3-1, with D uncertain. The CDR3 has 13 amino acids. CDR1 and CDR2 from the germline V gene are LGHDT and YNNKEL (reference sequence). V was clipped by 0 bases and J by 4 bases, with 4 bases between them. In DNA, the CDR3 is TGTGCCAGCAGCCAAGAGAGGTACAATGAGCAGTTCTTC. This codes for CASSQERYNEQFF.

The chain carries TRBV28 and TRBJ2-7, with D possibly matching TRBD1 (6 bases). From germline, CDR1 is MDHEN and CDR2 SYDVKM. V lost 10 bases and J lost 3, with 13 bases in between. The CDR3 runs 12 residues. Written as DNA, the CDR3 is TGTGCCACCAACCGGGACATCTACGAGCAGTACTTC. It encodes CATNRDIYEQYF. The variable domain in full, completed from reference TRBV28 and TRBJ2-7, reads DVKVTQSSRYLVKRTGEKVFLECVQDMDHENMFWYRQDPGLGLRLIYFSYDVKMKEKGDIPEGYSVSREKKERFSLILESASTNQTSMYLCATNRDIYEQYFGPGTRLTVT.

The chain joins TRBV2 to TRBJ2-3; unclear D gene. V was pared by 8 bases and J by 1 base, with 10 bases between. The germline gives CDR1 SNHLY, CDR2 FYNNEI. The CDR3 runs to 13 residues. CDR3 coding DNA: TGTGCCAGCGACAAGGGTCGCACAGATACGCAGTATTTT. Translation gives CASDKGRTDTQYF. The full variable domain, completed using reference TRBV2 and TRBJ2-3, is EPEVTQTPSHQVTQMGQEVILRCVPISNHLYFYWYRQILGQKVEFLVSFYNNEISEKSEIFDDQFSVERPDGSNFTLKIRSTKLEDSAMYFCASDKGRTDTQYFGPGTRLTVL.

The chain joins TRBV30 to TRBJ2-1; D remains ambiguous. V lost 6 bases to trimming and J lost 3 bases, with 15 bases between them. The CDR3 length is 14 residues. Germline lookup yields CDR1 GTSNPN and CDR2 SVGIG (reference sequence). CDR3: CACQSALGYNEQFF. The DNA of the CDR3 is TGTGCCTGCCAGAGCGCCTTGGGCTACAATGAGCAGTTCTTC. Full variable domain (remainder filled in from reference TRBV30 and TRBJ2-1): SQTIHQWPATLVQPVGSPLSLECTVEGTSNPNLYWYRQAAGRGLQLLFYSVGIGQISSEVPQNLSASRPQDRQFILSSKKLLLSDSGFYLCACQSALGYNEQFFGPGTRLTVL.

This clonotype was recorded only once. V usage is TRBV5-4 and J usage is TRBJ2-1; 7 bases map to TRBD2. CDR3 size: 13 residues. The J segment lost 4 bases and the V segment lost 3 bases, leaving 1 base of the junction unmatched. Germline CDR1 and CDR2: SGHNT and YYREEE (reference sequence). The CDR3 region is CASSSGGYNEQFF. CDR3 coding DNA: TGTGCCAGCAGCTCGGGAGGATACAATGAGCAGTTCTTC.

This chain connects TRBV3-1 to TRBJ2-7; D is uncertain. The V gene's germline CDR1 is LGHDT and CDR2 YNNKEL (reference sequence). The V gene lost 0 bases and the J gene lost 3 bases, with 6 bases spanning the gap. This CDR3 region has 13 residues. The CDR3 loop reads CASSQENLYEQYF. CDR3 DNA: TGTGCCAGCAGCCAAGAAAACCTCTACGAGCAGTACTTC.

This chain joins TRBV25-1 and TRBJ1-2; D is unclear. Germline-derived CDR1 and CDR2 are MGHDK and SYGVNS. The CDR3 contains 11 residues. Trimming cost V 7 bases and J 3 bases, with 6 bases left between them. The CDR3 region is CASTDDYGYTF. DNA of the CDR3: TGTGCCAGCACCGACGACTATGGCTACACCTTC.

CDR3 sequence: CASSAHRGEQYF. The CDR3 nucleotides are TGTGCCAGCAGCGCCCACAGGGGCGAGCAGTACTTC. V is TRBV12-3 or TRBV12-4 and J is TRBJ2-7; 7 nucleotides align to TRBD1. This CDR3 has 12 amino acids. The V and J ends lost 6 bases and 6 bases, in that order; junction bases with no gene match: 5.

The genes are TRBV4-3 and TRBJ2-1; D remains unclear. This CDR3 region has 16 residues. The germline CDR1 and CDR2 sequences are LGHNA and YSLEER. V shed 1 base and J shed 5 bases, with 15 bases lying between them. This chain's CDR3 is CASSQAGVGRDNEQFF. CDR3 coding DNA: TGCGCCAGCAGCCAAGCTGGGGTGGGCCGGGACAATGAGCAGTTCTTC.

V is TRBV5-6 and J is TRBJ2-7; TRBD2 might be the D (5 bases). The CDR3 length is 14 residues. Trimming removed 4 bases from V and 6 bases from J, with 17 bases in between. Germline V gene lookup returns CDR1 SGHDT and CDR2 YYEEEE. CDR3 sequence reads: CASSRGGSPGEQYF. For the CDR3, the DNA is TGTGCCAGCAGCCGTGGAGGCTCCCCAGGCGAGCAGTACTTC.

CDR3 sequence (DNA): TGTGCCAGCAGGGGGACAACGGACACTGAAGCTTTCTTT. Amino acid sequence: CASRGTTDTEAFF. The chain uses TRBV2 and TRBJ1-1; maybe TRBD1 (6 bases). Trimming pared 6 bases from V and 3 bases from J, leaving 11 bases between. The CDR3 sequence is 13 residues long. The germline V gene has CDR1 SNHLY and CDR2 FYNNEI.